This is a list of T cell receptor beta chains from one sample in a study of CD8+ T cells in alopecia areata. Libraries were prepared by immunoSEQ multiplex PCR; TCRdb keeps only in-frame clonotypes and omits some of them. The table lists 150,000 to 200,000 clones, about two thirds of them singletons. Sequencing was performed on CD4+ T cells sorted from blood, taken at week 4, from a patient treated with tofacitinib. These receptors all come from a human donor with alopecia areata. Each CDR3 is given with its conserved first and last residue. A D gene is named only where the DNA matches it firmly. Size is stated for part of the rows, as once, few or many counts, or as a class when the clone is expanded.

few,TRBV2,-,TRBJ2-5,CASSGDRTIRETQYF,TGTGCCAGCAGTGGCGATCGGACCATCCGGGAGACCCAGTACTTC
-,TRBV4-2,-,TRBJ1-6,CASSQGVFDSPLHF,TGTGCCAGCAGCCAGGGAGTGTTTGATTCACCCCTCCACTTT
few,TRBV6-5,TRBD1,TRBJ2-7,CASRHGQGLNYEQYF,TGTGCCAGCAGACACGGACAGGGCCTAAACTACGAGCAGTACTTC
-,TRBV2,TRBD2,TRBJ2-1,CASGRVSSVYNEQFF,TGTGCCAGCGGGAGGGTCAGCTCCGTTTACAATGAGCAGTTCTTC
-,TRBV19,TRBD1,TRBJ1-2,CASNGGGNYGYTF,TGTGCCTCAAATGGAGGGGGCAACTATGGCTACACCTTC
-,TRBV7-9,-,TRBJ2-5,CASSLALAEGETQYF,TGTGCCAGCAGCTTAGCCTTAGCGGAGGGGGAGACCCAGTACTTC
-,TRBV29-1,TRBD1,TRBJ1-2,CSVWTGQGDGYTF,TGCAGCGTCTGGACGGGACAGGGGGATGGCTACACCTTC
-,TRBV27,-,TRBJ1-2,CASSIGTSPNYGYTF,TGTGCCAGCAGTATCGGGACGTCGCCTAACTATGGCTACACCTTC
few,TRBV29-1,-,TRBJ2-5,CSVGGGGWETQYF,TGCAGCGTCGGCGGTGGGGGTTGGGAGACCCAGTACTTC
-,TRBV4-1,TRBD2,TRBJ2-6,CASSHLAGPNSGANVLTF,TGCGCCAGCAGCCACCTAGCGGGGCCAAACTCTGGGGCCAACGTCCTGACTTTC
-,TRBV6-6,TRBD2,TRBJ2-5,CASRPPGLAGRETQYF,TGTGCCAGCAGACCTCCGGGACTAGCGGGGAGGGAGACCCAGTACTTC
-,TRBV7-3,-,TRBJ2-2,CASSLTKDTGELFF,TGTGCCAGCAGCTTAACGAAAGACACCGGGGAGCTGTTTTTT
once,TRBV27,-,TRBJ2-5,CASSLFKSRQETQYF,TGTGCCAGCAGTTTATTTAAATCACGTCAAGAGACCCAGTACTTC
few,TRBV29-1,TRBD1,TRBJ2-5,CSVETGASEAQYF,TGCAGCGTTGAAACAGGGGCCTCGGAGGCCCAGTACTTC
-,TRBV7-2,-,TRBJ2-3,CASSLGTSTDTQYF,TGTGCCAGCAGCTTAGGGACTAGCACAGATACGCAGTATTTT
-,TRBV29-1,-,TRBJ1-2,CSVEDLTGSYGYTF,TGCAGCGTTGAAGATCTAACAGGGAGCTATGGCTACACCTTC
few,TRBV29-1,-,TRBJ1-2,CSVAGYTF,TGCAGCGTTGCTGGCTACACCTTC
-,TRBV9,TRBD1,TRBJ1-5,CASSVTGGYQPQHF,TGTGCCAGCAGCGTAACAGGGGGATATCAGCCCCAGCATTTT
-,TRBV30,-,TRBJ1-5,CAWSSPGNQPQHF,TGTGCCTGGTCGAGCCCGGGGAATCAGCCCCAGCATTTT
-,TRBV5-1,TRBD2,TRBJ2-3,CASSFGSGTSWDTQYF,TGCGCCAGCAGCTTTGGCTCCGGGACTAGTTGGGATACGCAGTATTTT
-,TRBV5-4,TRBD1,TRBJ1-1,CASSLGQGGTEAFF,TGTGCCAGCAGCTTAGGACAGGGGGGCACTGAAGCTTTCTTT
few,TRBV7-9,-,TRBJ2-3,CASSPVAAGDTQYF,TGTGCCAGCAGCCCCGTAGCGGCCGGGGATACGCAGTATTTT
few,TRBV29-1,TRBD1,TRBJ2-3,CSVERAGGASDTQYF,TGCAGCGTTGAAAGGGCAGGGGGCGCTTCAGATACGCAGTATTTT
-,TRBV29-1,-,TRBJ1-4,CSASGTTNEKLFF,TGCAGCGCGTCGGGTACAACTAATGAAAAACTGTTTTTT
once,TRBV7-9,TRBD1,TRBJ1-5,CASSSGQLNLGAQHF,TGTGCCAGCAGTTCGGGACAGCTTAACTTAGGGGCCCAGCATTTT
-,TRBV18,-,TRBJ2-1,CASFAGSSYNEQFF,TGTGCCAGCTTCGCAGGTTCCTCCTACAATGAGCAGTTCTTC
-,TRBV29-1,-,TRBJ2-7,CSVEDSVGGGWEQYF,TGCAGCGTTGAAGATTCGGTGGGGGGCGGCTGGGAGCAGTACTTC
-,TRBV7-2,-,TRBJ2-5,CASSARAPREETQYF,TGTGCCAGCAGCGCCCGAGCCCCCAGAGAAGAGACCCAGTACTTC
-,TRBV6-5,-,TRBJ2-5,CAISDLIQETQYF,TGTGCCATCAGTGATCTGATCCAAGAGACCCAGTACTTC
-,TRBV5-4,-,TRBJ2-5,CASSFTTGSPVAAQYF,TGTGCCAGCAGCTTTACGACAGGGAGCCCCGTAGCGGCCCAGTACTTC
once,TRBV9,-,TRBJ2-2,CASSVLATTGELFF,TGTGCCAGCAGCGTTCTAGCGACCACCGGGGAGCTGTTTTTT
once,TRBV15,-,TRBJ1-1,CATSRQTNTEAFF,TGTGCCACCAGCCGACAGACGAACACTGAAGCTTTCTTT
-,TRBV6-1,TRBD1,TRBJ2-3,CASNSGTGATDTQYF,TGTGCCAGCAACTCCGGGACAGGGGCTACAGATACGCAGTATTTT
once,TRBV5-1,-,TRBJ1-3,CASSPRDTGGAIYF,TGCGCCAGCAGCCCCCGGGACACGGGTGGGGCCATATATTTT
-,TRBV6-5,-,TRBJ1-6,CASNEVGGSPLHF,TGTGCCAGCAACGAGGTGGGAGGGTCACCCCTCCACTTT
-,TRBV30,TRBD1,TRBJ1-1,CAWSKRQGTEAFF,TGTGCCTGGAGTAAAAGACAGGGGACTGAAGCTTTCTTT
few,TRBV9,-,TRBJ1-1,CASSSRHTGEAFF,TGTGCCAGCAGCTCCCGACATACGGGAGAAGCTTTCTTT
few,TRBV7-9,-,TRBJ2-6,CASTHPAGANVLTF,TGTGCCAGCACCCATCCGGCTGGGGCCAACGTCCTGACTTTC
-,TRBV4-3,-,TRBJ1-1,CASSQDYRMNTEAFF,TGCGCCAGCAGCCAAGATTACAGGATGAACACTGAAGCTTTCTTT
-,TRBV7-8,TRBD1,TRBJ1-1,CASSPWDRDTEAFF,TGTGCCAGCAGCCCTTGGGACAGGGACACTGAAGCTTTCTTT
-,TRBV5-1,-,TRBJ2-2,CASSGGQNTGELFF,TGCGCCAGCAGCGGGGGACAGAACACCGGGGAGCTGTTTTTT
-,TRBV6-6,-,TRBJ2-7,CASSPQGYEQYF,TGTGCCAGCAGTCCACAGGGCTACGAGCAGTACTTC
few,TRBV5-1,-,TRBJ1-5,CASSLGFANQPQHF,TGCGCCAGCAGCTTGGGGTTCGCCAATCAGCCCCAGCATTTT
-,TRBV5-6,-,TRBJ1-6,CASSQMGGGNNSPLHF,TGTGCCAGCAGCCAGATGGGAGGAGGGAATAATTCACCCCTCCACTTT